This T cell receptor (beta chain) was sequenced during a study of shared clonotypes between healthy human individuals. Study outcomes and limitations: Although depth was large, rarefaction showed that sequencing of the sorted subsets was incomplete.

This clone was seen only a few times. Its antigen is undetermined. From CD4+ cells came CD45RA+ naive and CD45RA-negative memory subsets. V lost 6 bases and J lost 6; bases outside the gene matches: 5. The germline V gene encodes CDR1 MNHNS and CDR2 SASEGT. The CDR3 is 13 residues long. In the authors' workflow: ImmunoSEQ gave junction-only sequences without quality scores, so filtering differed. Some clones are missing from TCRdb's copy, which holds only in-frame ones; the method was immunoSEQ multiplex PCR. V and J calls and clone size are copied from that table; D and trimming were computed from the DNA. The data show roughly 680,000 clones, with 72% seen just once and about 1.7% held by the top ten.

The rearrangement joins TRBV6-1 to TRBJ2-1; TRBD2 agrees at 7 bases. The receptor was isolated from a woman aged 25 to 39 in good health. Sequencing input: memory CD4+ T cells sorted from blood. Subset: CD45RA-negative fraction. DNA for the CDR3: TGTGCCAGCAGCCCCACTAGCGTCAATGAGCAGTTCTTC. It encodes CASSPTSVNEQFF.